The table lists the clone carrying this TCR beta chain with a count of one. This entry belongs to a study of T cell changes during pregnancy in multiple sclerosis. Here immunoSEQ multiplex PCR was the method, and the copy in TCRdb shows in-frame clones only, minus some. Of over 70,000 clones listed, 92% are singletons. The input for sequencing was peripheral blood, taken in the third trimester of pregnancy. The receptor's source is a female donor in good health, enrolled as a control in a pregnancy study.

In DNA form, the CDR3 reads TGTGCCAGCAGTGAAGACAGGGAAAACTATGGCTACACCTTC. This sequence encodes CASSEDRENYGYTF. The gene calls are TRBV6-1 and TRBJ1-2; TRBD1 might be the D (6 bases). CDR1 and CDR2 (germline): MNHNS, SASEGT. V was pared by 1 base and J by 2 bases, with 8 bases between. CDR3 length: 14 residues.